Listed here are 3 T cell receptor beta chains from one sample, sequenced in a study of identical twins. Using its own MiXCR run on the 5' RACE reads, TCRdb lists one record per CDR3 protein. The data show about 220,000 distinct CDR3 sequences, approximately 8.3% seen once. These data also formed part of another study, on yellow fever vaccine responses in identical twins.

Sequencing input: memory (CD45RO+) T cells sorted from blood. The origin of the receptors is a woman aged 18-29 years in good health.

This clonotype came up a few times. The CDR3 bases are TGTGCCAGCAGCTTGCTTTTACCGGGACAGGGGGGTCACGAGCAGTACTTC. Amino acid sequence: CASSLLLPGQGGHEQYF. The chain is built from TRBV5-6 and TRBJ2-7; 11 bases match TRBD1. The trim removed 1 base at V and 5 bases at J, leaving 11 bases unmatched. The CDR3 covers 17 residues. CDR1 is SGHDT and CDR2 is YYEEEE in the germline V gene.

This clonotype was detected a few times. V and J are TRBV28 and TRBJ2-5; 9 bases match TRBD1. Germline values: CDR1 MDHEN, CDR2 SYDVKM. CDR3 length: 15 amino acids. The V gene end was trimmed by 2 bases and the J gene end by 7 bases; junction bases not matched to a gene: 8. Here the CDR3 reads CASSLAGQGIGTQYF. CDR3 bases: TGTGCCAGCAGTTTAGCGGGACAGGGAATAGGGACCCAGTACTTC.

In this sample, this clonotype turned up many times. V gene TRBV3-1 combines with J gene TRBJ2-7; the D is unclear. Trimming shortened V by 4 bases and J by 3 bases, and 13 bases separated the two germline ends. CDR1 and CDR2 from the germline V gene are LGHDT and YNNKEL (reference sequence). The CDR3 loop spans 14 amino acids. This chain's CDR3 is CASSPSYFGYEQYF. For the CDR3, the DNA is TGTGCCAGCAGCCCAAGCTACTTCGGCTACGAGCAGTACTTC.